The 27 T cell receptor beta chains below were found in one sample sequenced in a study of control samples from healthy donors and cancer patients (dated by TCRdb to 2020 to 2021). Libraries came from the immunoSEQ multiplex PCR assay. As stored in TCRdb, this immuneACCESS dataset retains in-frame rearrangements with V and J assigned. A fraction of the clones does not appear; measured against another copy, unresolved V genes explain less than half of the discrepancy, and the remainder lacks a known reason. The sample yields 90,000 to 100,000 clones; about nine tenths were counted once. The top ten clones comprise under 4% of the sample. Sequenced: blood. The receptor source for this set is a woman in her late teens or twenties in good health.

The V call is TRBV5-5, the J call TRBJ1-1, with unresolved D. Trimming stripped 0 bases from V and 5 bases from J, with 11 bases between. Germline V gene lookup returns CDR1 SGHKS and CDR2 YYEKEE (reference sequence). CDR3 size: 14 residues. CDR3 in amino acids: CASSLAGRETEAFF. CDR3 DNA: TGTGCCAGCAGCTTGGCCGGGAGGGAGACTGAAGCTTTCTTT.

The chain uses TRBV18 and TRBJ1-4; maybe TRBD1 (5 bases). Germline CDR1 reads KGHSH; CDR2 reads LQKENI. V lost 3 bases to trimming and J lost 8 bases, with 10 bases between them. The CDR3 length is 13 residues. The CDR3 DNA follows: TGTGCCAGCTCACCCAGAGGGGACGAAAAACTGTTTTTT. Its protein is CASSPRGDEKLFF.

The V call is TRBV19, the J call TRBJ1-1; the D is unclear. V lost 9 bases and J 5 bases, leaving 10 bases between the germline ends. The CDR3 has 11 residues. Per germline, CDR1 LNHDA and CDR2 SQIVND (reference sequence). The CDR3 sequence: CASTRGTEAFF. CDR3 sequence (DNA): TGTGCCAGCACACGGGGAACTGAAGCTTTCTTT. Full variable domain (remainder filled in from reference TRBV19 and TRBJ1-1): DGGITQSPKYLFRKEGQNVTLSCEQNLNHDAMYWYRQDPGQGLRLIYYSQIVNDFQKGDIAEGYSVSREKKESFPLTVTSAQKNPTAFYLCASTRGTEAFFGQGTRLTVV.

The CDR3 sequence is CASSLPGTSLGETQYF. As DNA, the CDR3 is TGTGCCAGCAGCCTTCCGGGGACCAGCCTGGGGGAGACCCAGTACTTC. The J gene is TRBJ2-5, the V gene TRBV6-6; tentatively, D is TRBD1 or TRBD2 (5 bases each). V lost 6 bases, J lost 5 bases, and 22 bases lay in between. From germline, CDR1 is MNHNY and CDR2 SVGAGI (reference sequence). The length of the CDR3 is 16 residues.

The chain recombines TRBV5-1 with TRBJ2-7; TRBD2 aligns across 10 bases. With V trimmed by 2 bases and J by 7 bases, 9 bases remained unmatched. From germline, CDR1 is SGHRS and CDR2 YFSETQ. The CDR3 is made up of 15 amino acids. CDR3 nucleotides: TGCGCCAGCAGCTTAAATAGCGGGAGGCCTTCGGAGCAGTACTTC. Its translation is CASSLNSGRPSEQYF. The whole variable domain, remainder taken from reference TRBV5-1 and TRBJ2-7, is KAGVTQTPRYLIKTRGQQVTLSCSPISGHRSVSWYQQTPGQGLQFLFEYFSETQRNKGNFPGRFSGRQFSNSRSEMNVSTLELGDSALYLCASSLNSGRPSEQYFGPGTRLTVT.

Only one count was recorded for this clone. V usage is TRBV23-1 and J usage is TRBJ1-1; maybe TRBD1 (6 bases). TRBV23-1 is sorted into the ORF group, with uncertain function. The V and J ends lost 11 bases and 1 base respectively, with 14 bases between them. The CDR3 has 13 residues. CDR3 nucleotides: TGCGCCGGCCGGGGGCTGAAGAACACTGAAGCTTTCTTT. This gives the protein CAGRGLKNTEAFF.

The chain carries TRBV6-2 or TRBV6-3 and TRBJ2-5, with 11 bases aligning to TRBD2. In germline, CDR1 is MNHEY, CDR2 SVGEGT. V dropped 2 bases and J dropped 3; count of bases not matched to a gene: 11. This CDR3 spans 18 amino acids. Here the CDR3 DNA reads TGTGCCAGCAGTTACCCCTCCCGGACTAGCGGGCGGGAAGAGACCCAGTACTTC. Translated, it gives CASSYPSRTSGREETQYF.

The chain combines TRBV20-1 with TRBJ2-1; D possibly corresponds to TRBD1 (6 bases). V was shortened by 3 bases and J by 3 bases, with 12 bases between the two germline ends. Per the germline V gene, CDR1 is DFQATT and CDR2 is SNEGSKA (reference sequence). This CDR3 has 14 residues. In nucleotides, the CDR3 is TGCAGTGCTAGTGAGGGGGAACACTACAATGAGCAGTTCTTC. It is translated as CSASEGEHYNEQFF.

The CDR3, as DNA: TGTGCCAGCAGTTTACCGGGACAGGGACCTCGCGAGCAGTACTTC. It encodes CASSLPGQGPREQYF. The chain recombines TRBV6-2 or TRBV6-3 with TRBJ2-7, with 9 positions matching TRBD1. Germline lookup yields CDR1 MNHEY and CDR2 SVGEGT. V was pared by 4 bases and J by 6 bases, with 10 bases of the junction left unmatched. The CDR3 covers 15 residues.

The chain carries TRBV9 and TRBJ1-1; perhaps TRBD1 as D (6 bases). Germline V lookup: CDR1 SGDLS, CDR2 YYNGEE. The CDR3 loop spans 13 amino acids. Trimming removed 2 bases from V and 1 base from J, with 6 bases in between. The CDR3 protein is CASSVDRNTEAFF. The CDR3, as DNA: TGTGCCAGCAGCGTGGACAGGAACACTGAAGCTTTCTTT.

The chain has TRBV18 and TRBJ1-5; 7 bases are a match to TRBD1. Germline trimming cut 1 base from V and 5 bases from J; bases unmatched to any gene: 5. Germline V lookup: CDR1 KGHSH, CDR2 LQKENI. This CDR3 contains 15 residues. The CDR3 sequence is CASSPRQGQDQPQHF. In nucleotides, the CDR3 is TGTGCCAGCTCACCACGACAGGGCCAGGATCAGCCCCAGCATTTT.

This chain connects TRBV10-2 to TRBJ2-5, with a possible D match to TRBD1 (6 bases). Trimming left V 0 bases short and J 4 bases short, with 12 bases between. Germline lookup yields CDR1 WSHSY and CDR2 SAAADI. CDR3 length: 15 amino acids. The CDR3 DNA sequence: TGCGCCAGCAGTGAGTCGACAGGCCCGAGAGAGACCCAGTACTTC. It yields the protein CASSESTGPRETQYF.

This chain joins TRBV3-1 (or the pseudogene TRBV3-2) and TRBJ2-1; 13 bases are a match to TRBD2. In germline, CDR1 is LGHDT, CDR2 YNNKEL (reference sequence). The CDR3 has 17 residues. The J segment lost 4 bases and the V segment lost 0 bases, leaving 3 bases of the junction unmatched. The CDR3 nucleotides are TGTGCCAGCAGCCAAGACGAGGGACTAGCGGGGTACAATGAGCAGTTCTTC. Translation gives CASSQDEGLAGYNEQFF.

V gene TRBV7-8 combines with J gene TRBJ1-1; TRBD1 matches 7 bases. Germline CDR1 is SGHVS and CDR2 is FQNEAQ. V dropped 4 bases and J dropped 2; count of bases not matched to a gene: 10. The CDR3 contains 16 residues. CDR3 DNA sequence: TGTGCCAGCAGCTCAGGGGGGTCGGGGGTAAACACTGAAGCTTTCTTT. Residues: CASSSGGSGVNTEAFF.

The V and J genes are TRBV5-1 and TRBJ2-5; 8 nucleotides align to TRBD1. The CDR3 runs to 16 residues. Germline V gene lookup returns CDR1 SGHRS and CDR2 YFSETQ. Losses at the gene ends were 4 bases for V and 5 bases for J; bases not matched to a gene: 13. The CDR3 loop is CASSVAISGGRETQYF. The CDR3 nucleotides are TGCGCCAGCAGCGTGGCGATATCAGGGGGCAGGGAGACCCAGTACTTC.

The chain links TRBV9 to TRBJ1-2, with 7 bases identical to TRBD1. The CDR3 length is 15 residues. After removal of 0 bases from V and 5 bases from J, the junction contained 7 bases not matched to a gene. The germline V gene has CDR1 SGDLS and CDR2 YYNGEE. The CDR3 DNA reads TGTGCCAGCAGCGTAGGAGGGACAGTGATGTATGGCTACACCTTC. Encoded protein: CASSVGGTVMYGYTF.

The chain is built from TRBV29-1 and TRBJ2-5, with 11 bases that match TRBD2. This CDR3 is built from 15 residues. With 3 bases clipped from V and 4 bases from J, the junction kept 7 bases outside the gene matches. Germline loops: CDR1 SQVTM, CDR2 ANQGSEA. The CDR3 sequence is CSVDIAGGGRETQYF. CDR3 sequence (DNA): TGCAGCGTTGATATAGCGGGGGGGGGTCGAGAGACCCAGTACTTC.

The chain uses TRBV11-2 and TRBJ2-1; D not resolved. This CDR3 has 16 amino acids. Deletions cut 0 bases from V and 0 bases from J, with 9 bases between. Germline V lookup: CDR1 SGHAT, CDR2 FQNNGV. The CDR3 is CASSLDAYSSYNEQFF. The CDR3 DNA reads TGTGCCAGCAGCTTAGATGCTTATAGCTCCTACAATGAGCAGTTCTTC.

The chain uses TRBV5-1 and TRBJ1-1; D unclear. Germline V gives CDR1 SGHRS, CDR2 YFSETQ. This CDR3 comprises 15 residues. Trimming shortened V by 4 bases and J by 0 bases, and 13 bases separated the two germline ends. CDR3 residues: CASSPGMGMNTEAFF. The CDR3 DNA is TGCGCCAGCAGCCCGGGGATGGGGATGAACACTGAAGCTTTCTTT.

The V and J genes are TRBV19 and TRBJ2-7, with TRBD2 matching 10 bases. The ends lost 5 bases at V and 3 bases at J; junction bases unmatched: 7. CDR1 is LNHDA and CDR2 is SQIVND in the germline V gene (reference sequence). The CDR3 runs to 15 residues. Here the CDR3 DNA reads TGTGCCAGTAGTTCTTATAGCGGGGGGAACTACGAGCAGTACTTC. Residues: CASSSYSGGNYEQYF.

The CDR3 loop is CASRRLAGATGAQYF. For the CDR3, the DNA is TGTGCCAGCAGACGACTAGCGGGGGCGACGGGGGCCCAGTACTTC. The genes are TRBV6-6 and TRBJ2-5; 12 bases match TRBD2. The trim removed 6 bases at V and 9 bases at J, leaving 11 bases unmatched. Germline CDR1 MNHNY, CDR2 SVGAGI (reference sequence). The CDR3 length is 15 residues.

V gene TRBV7-8 combines with J gene TRBJ2-7, with 7 bases aligning to TRBD1. The CDR3 consists of 15 residues. The V gene end was trimmed by 5 bases and the J gene end by 1 base; junction bases not matched to a gene: 8. Germline-derived CDR1 and CDR2 are SGHVS and FQNEAQ. The CDR3 coding sequence is TGTGCCAGCAGCCGAACCGGGACAGAGTCCTACGAGCAGTACTTC. Protein sequence: CASSRTGTESYEQYF.

The chain links TRBV5-3 to TRBJ1-1; no clear D gene. TRBV5-3 is sorted into the ORF group, with uncertain function. The CDR3 covers 12 residues. Between the trimmed V and J ends, which lost 1 base and 5 bases, there was a span of 6 bases. CDR3: CARSLFPTEAFF. CDR3 coding DNA: TGTGCCAGAAGCTTGTTTCCGACTGAAGCTTTCTTT.

This chain connects TRBV13 to TRBJ1-1; 8 bases line up with TRBD1. Germline V gene data show CDR1 as PRHDT and CDR2 as FYEKMQ (reference sequence). After removal of 5 bases from V and 0 bases from J, the junction contained 5 bases not matched to a gene. The CDR3 totals 15 residues. The chain's CDR3 is CASSPGQGMNTEAFF. The CDR3 region has the DNA TGTGCCAGCAGCCCAGGACAGGGAATGAACACTGAAGCTTTCTTT.

The V and J genes are TRBV27 and TRBJ1-1, with D uncertain. Germline loops: CDR1 MNHEY, CDR2 SMNVEV (reference sequence). V lost 6 bases, J lost 3 bases, and 11 bases lay in between. This CDR3 is 13 amino acids long. This CDR3 reads CASRLTTYTEAFF. The CDR3 DNA reads as TGTGCCAGCAGGCTCACTACGTACACTGAAGCTTTCTTT.

V gene TRBV5-4 combines with J gene TRBJ2-7; 9 bases fit TRBD2. The junction had 9 bases not matched to a gene; V was cut back by 4 bases and J by 4 bases. The CDR3 sequence is 15 residues long. The germline V gene has CDR1 SGHNT and CDR2 YYREEE (reference sequence). CDR3 DNA sequence: TGTGCCAGCAGCAGCGGGGGGTCAGGCATTTACGAGCAGTACTTC. This encodes CASSSGGSGIYEQYF.

V is TRBV19 and J is TRBJ2-1; the D is unclear. This CDR3 is built from 13 residues. The ends were cut back, 2 bases at V and 5 bases at J, with 7 bases in the middle. In germline, CDR1 is LNHDA, CDR2 SQIVND (reference sequence). CDR3 in amino acids: CASSIQLDNEQFF. The CDR3 DNA reads TGTGCCAGTAGTATACAACTGGACAATGAGCAGTTCTTC.